Each of the 30 T cell receptor beta chains below was sequenced from the same sample in a study of cytomegalovirus exposure and HLA in healthy donors. Amplification used 60 Vbeta primers and 13 Jbeta primers. Assay: immunoSEQ multiplex PCR; the TCRdb copy retains only in-frame clones and omits some. This table has 130,000 to 150,000 clones, almost 80% appearing once. What was sequenced was PBMCs. The receptors originated from a man between 18 and 29 years old in good health and CMV-seronegative.

The CDR3 nucleotides are TGTGCCATCAGTGAGGGGACAGGGTCGGATGTGAGCAATCAGCCCCAGCATTTT. Encoded protein: CAISEGTGSDVSNQPQHF. This chain uses TRBV10-3 with TRBJ1-5, with 9 bases matching TRBD1. The germline gives CDR1 ENHRY, CDR2 SYGVKD. The CDR3 runs 18 residues. V dropped 2 bases and J dropped 1; count of bases not matched to a gene: 9.

The chain recombines TRBV7-9 with TRBJ1-2, with D perhaps matching TRBD1 (6 bases). Between the trimmed V and J ends, which lost 1 base and 2 bases, there was a span of 14 bases. CDR3 size: 16 residues. The germline V gene has CDR1 SEHNR and CDR2 FQNEAQ (reference sequence). CDR3 protein: CASSLGGAGGNYGYTF. The CDR3 DNA follows: TGTGCCAGCAGCTTAGGCGGGGCGGGGGGCAACTATGGCTACACCTTC. The full variable domain, in which reference TRBV7-9 and TRBJ1-2 provide the parts outside the CDR3, is DTGVSQNPRHKITKRGQNVTFRCDPISEHNRLYWYRQTLGQGPEFLTYFQNEAQLEKSRLLSDRFSAERPKGSFSTLEIQRTEQGDSAMYLCASSLGGAGGNYGYTFGSGTRLTVV.

The CDR3 region is CASSSGGVNTEAFF. DNA of the CDR3: TGTGCCAGTAGTAGCGGAGGGGTCAACACTGAAGCTTTCTTT. The V call is TRBV19, the J call TRBJ1-1; maybe TRBD1 (5 bases). Germline CDR1 is LNHDA and CDR2 is SQIVND (reference sequence). The CDR3 consists of 14 residues. Trimming stripped 4 bases from V and 2 bases from J, with 11 bases between. Full variable domain (outside the CDR3, taken from reference TRBV19 and TRBJ1-1): DGGITQSPKYLFRKEGQNVTLSCEQNLNHDAMYWYRQDPGQGLRLIYYSQIVNDFQKGDIAEGYSVSREKKESFPLTVTSAQKNPTAFYLCASSSGGVNTEAFFGQGTRLTVV.

V usage is TRBV6-1 and J usage is TRBJ1-2; possible D gene TRBD1, 6 bases. Germline CDR1 MNHNS, CDR2 SASEGT. Deletions cut 5 bases from V and 8 bases from J, with 18 bases between. The CDR3 covers 14 residues. DNA for the CDR3: TGTGCCAGCAGTACTAGTCGGCCAGGGGCCGGCTACACCTTC. Its protein is CASSTSRPGAGYTF.

Note on this clone: One end of the junction fails to match germline, which may point to a read error. This chain uses TRBV27 with TRBJ2-2, with 7 bases matching TRBD1. Germline V gene sequence: CDR1 MNHEY, CDR2 SMNVEV (reference sequence). The length of the CDR3 is 15 residues. Here the CDR3 DNA reads TGTGCCAGCAGTCGCCCGGGACAGAACACCGGGGAGCTGCTTTTT. Translation: CASSRPGQNTGELLF.

V usage is TRBV11-1 and J usage is TRBJ2-3; the D gene is possibly TRBD1 (5 bases). CDR1 and CDR2 (germline): SGHAT, FQDESV (reference sequence). Trimming removed 3 bases from V and 0 bases from J, with 16 bases in between. This CDR3 region has 17 residues. In nucleotides, the CDR3 is TGTGCCAGCAGCTTTAGTCAGGGTTCTCTAAGCACAGATACGCAGTATTTT. The encoded protein is CASSFSQGSLSTDTQYF.

V usage is TRBV11-2 and J usage is TRBJ2-3, with D unresolved. V was shortened by 3 bases and J by 2 bases, with 6 bases between the two germline ends. Germline V gene sequence: CDR1 SGHAT, CDR2 FQNNGV. There are 13 residues in the CDR3. The CDR3 loop is CASSFRVTDTQYF. CDR3 in DNA: TGTGCCAGCAGCTTCCGGGTCACAGATACGCAGTATTTT.

The chain is built from TRBV19 and TRBJ1-5, with a weak D call TRBD1 (6 bases). The length of the CDR3 is 15 residues. The V gene lost 8 bases and the J gene lost 7 bases, with 21 bases spanning the gap. The germline gives CDR1 LNHDA, CDR2 SQIVND (reference sequence). CDR3 region: CASGGQGGKKQPQHF. The CDR3 DNA is TGTGCCAGTGGGGGGCAGGGAGGGAAAAAACAGCCCCAGCATTTT.

This chain links TRBV7-9 with TRBJ2-2; a weak D match, TRBD1 (5 bases). Trimming took off 4 bases at V and 6 bases at J, with 9 bases between the two ends. The CDR3 is 13 residues long. The germline V gene has CDR1 SEHNR and CDR2 FQNEAQ (reference sequence). CDR3 in amino acids: CASSSLQAGELFF. For the CDR3, the DNA is TGTGCCAGCAGCTCCCTACAGGCCGGGGAGCTGTTTTTT. Filled out from reference TRBV7-9 and TRBJ2-2, the complete variable domain reads DTGVSQNPRHKITKRGQNVTFRCDPISEHNRLYWYRQTLGQGPEFLTYFQNEAQLEKSRLLSDRFSAERPKGSFSTLEIQRTEQGDSAMYLCASSSLQAGELFFGEGSRLTVL.

V usage is TRBV5-1 and J usage is TRBJ1-2; D unresolved. V was shortened by 0 bases and J by 9 bases, with 12 bases between the two germline ends. The CDR3 is 13 amino acids. Germline V gene lookup returns CDR1 SGHRS and CDR2 YFSETQ. This CDR3 is CASSLDGVVSYTF. The CDR3 DNA sequence: TGCGCCAGCAGCTTGGACGGGGTCGTAAGCTACACCTTC. The entire variable domain, with the rest obtained from reference TRBV5-1 and TRBJ1-2, is as follows: KAGVTQTPRYLIKTRGQQVTLSCSPISGHRSVSWYQQTPGQGLQFLFEYFSETQRNKGNFPGRFSGRQFSNSRSEMNVSTLELGDSALYLCASSLDGVVSYTFGSGTRLTVV.

This clone was detected only a few times. V usage is TRBV19 and J usage is TRBJ1-1, with D hard to call. V dropped 6 bases and J dropped 1 base, with 6 bases sitting between them. Germline V gene lookup returns CDR1 LNHDA and CDR2 SQIVND (reference sequence). This CDR3 spans 12 amino acids. CDR3 region: CASRRWNTEAFF. The CDR3 DNA is TGTGCCAGTAGGCGGTGGAACACTGAAGCTTTCTTT.

The chain recombines TRBV5-6 with TRBJ1-2, with D unresolved. Trimming took off 4 bases at V and 8 bases at J, with 24 bases between the two ends. From germline, CDR1 is SGHDT and CDR2 YYEEEE. The CDR3 is 16 residues long. The CDR3: CASSPGGSWRLQGYTF. In DNA, the CDR3 is TGTGCCAGCAGCCCGGGAGGGAGTTGGCGGCTTCAAGGCTACACCTTC. The full variable domain, with the rest looked up from reference TRBV5-6 and TRBJ1-2, is DAGVTQSPTHLIKTRGQQVTLRCSPKSGHDTVSWYQQALGQGPQFIFQYYEEEERQRGNFPDRFSGHQFPNYSSELNVNALLLGDSALYLCASSPGGSWRLQGYTFGSGTRLTVV.

The chain's CDR3 is CASSLGGRVQETQYF. CDR3 in DNA: TGTGCCAGCAGCTTGGGGGGCAGGGTCCAAGAGACCCAGTACTTC. This chain uses TRBV5-5 with TRBJ2-5; weak D call: TRBD1 (5 bases). The CDR3 contains 15 residues. The V gene's germline CDR1 is SGHKS and CDR2 YYEKEE (reference sequence). Trimming pared 0 bases from V and 1 base from J, leaving 10 bases between.

This chain uses TRBV9 with TRBJ2-3, with D perhaps TRBD2 (5 bases). This CDR3 is 15 amino acids long. V was clipped by 2 bases and J by 7 bases, with 17 bases between them. The germline gives CDR1 SGDLS, CDR2 YYNGEE. CDR3: CASSVTGKLENTQYF. CDR3 nucleotide sequence: TGTGCCAGCAGCGTTACCGGGAAGCTGGAAAATACGCAGTATTTT.

The CDR3 spells CASSFSRQPYEQYF. For the CDR3, the DNA is TGTGCCAGCAGCTTCTCGAGACAGCCCTACGAGCAGTACTTC. The chain is built from TRBV7-9 and TRBJ2-7; D perhaps matches TRBD1 (5 bases). The CDR3 consists of 14 residues. Germline CDR1 SEHNR, CDR2 FQNEAQ (reference sequence). V was trimmed by 3 bases and J by 2 bases, leaving 11 bases between them.

The V call is TRBV18, the J call TRBJ2-7; 7 bases map to TRBD2. Trimming at V came to 3 bases and at J to 3 bases, leaving 5 bases not matched to a gene. CDR1 and CDR2 (germline): KGHSH, LQKENI. This CDR3 is 14 amino acids long. CDR3 DNA: TGTGCCAGCTCACCGACTAGCAACTACTACGAGCAGTACTTC. It specifies CASSPTSNYYEQYF.

This clone was observed a single time. This chain connects TRBV2 to TRBJ1-1; weak D call: TRBD1 (6 bases). V was pared by 1 base and J by 4 bases, with 7 bases between. Looked up from germline, CDR1 is SNHLY and CDR2 is FYNNEI. The CDR3 totals 13 residues. CDR3 sequence: CASSEEGGTEAFF. CDR3 DNA sequence: TGTGCCAGCAGTGAAGAAGGGGGCACTGAAGCTTTCTTT.

V and J are TRBV5-1 and TRBJ1-6; TRBD1 agrees at 9 bases. The CDR3 sequence is 15 residues long. Trimming cost V 4 bases and J 4 bases; bases outside gene matches: 3. Germline CDR1 reads SGHRS; CDR2 reads YFSETQ. CDR3 sequence: CASSPGTGYNSPLHF. In DNA, the CDR3 is TGCGCCAGCAGCCCAGGGACAGGGTATAATTCACCCCTCCACTTT.

The rearrangement links TRBV6-6 to TRBJ2-7, with 8 positions matching TRBD1. Germline V gene lookup returns CDR1 MNHNY and CDR2 SVGAGI (reference sequence). This CDR3 has 14 residues. V gave up 6 bases and J gave up 2 bases; unmatched junction bases: 6. CDR3 nucleotide sequence: TGTGCCAGCAGGCGTGGGACAGGAGCCTACGAGCAGTACTTC. Its translation: CASRRGTGAYEQYF.

The rearrangement uses TRBV7-2 and TRBJ2-7, with a weak D call TRBD1 (5 bases). From germline, CDR1 is SGHTA and CDR2 FQGNSA. The V end was cut by 2 bases, the J end by 4 bases, with 15 bases between. The CDR3 has 15 amino acids. The CDR3, as DNA: TGTGCCAGCAGCTTATGGGCAGGGCCAAATTACGAGCAGTACTTC. Translation: CASSLWAGPNYEQYF.

The sample holds a few counts of this clone. This chain connects TRBV21-1 to TRBJ2-7; the D segment call TRBD1 is taken from the table without a DNA check. TRBV21-1 is reported as a pseudogene. The CDR3 has 18 residues. This chain's CDR3 is CASSPRDRATGGSYEQYF. CDR3 in DNA: TGTGCCAGCAGCCCTCGGGACAGGGCAACAGGGGGCTCCTACGAGCAGTACTTC.

The chain uses TRBV5-6 and TRBJ1-2; 10 bases agree with TRBD1. After removal of 4 bases from V and 4 bases from J, the junction contained 4 bases not matched to a gene. The CDR3 is made up of 14 amino acids. Germline V gene lookup returns CDR1 SGHDT and CDR2 YYEEEE. The CDR3 DNA reads as TGTGCCAGCAGCCCGGGACAGGGGCTCTATGGCTACACCTTC. It yields the protein CASSPGQGLYGYTF.

The genes are TRBV30 and TRBJ1-2, with 8 bases that match TRBD1. Germline V gives CDR1 GTSNPN, CDR2 SVGIG (reference sequence). Losses at the gene ends were 2 bases for V and 8 bases for J; bases not matched to a gene: 4. This CDR3 has 12 residues. CDR3 region: CAWSQSGGGYTF. CDR3 nucleotide sequence: TGTGCCTGGAGTCAATCAGGGGGCGGCTACACCTTC.

The V and J genes are TRBV18 and TRBJ1-5; the D is unclear. CDR1 KGHSH and CDR2 LQKENI come from the germline V gene. V lost 3 bases and J lost 5, with 8 bases in between. The CDR3 is 13 amino acids. The CDR3 is CASSPFADQPQHF. CDR3 nucleotide sequence: TGTGCCAGCTCACCGTTTGCGGATCAGCCCCAGCATTTT.

V usage is TRBV30 and J usage is TRBJ1-1, with D possibly matching TRBD1 (5 bases). V lost 4 bases and J 8 bases, leaving 11 bases between the germline ends. This CDR3 comprises 11 residues. The germline V gene has CDR1 GTSNPN and CDR2 SVGIG (reference sequence). The DNA of the CDR3 is TGTGCCTGGATTCCAGCAGGGGAAGCTTTCTTT. This sequence encodes CAWIPAGEAFF.

The V and J genes are TRBV9 and TRBJ2-5; maybe TRBD1 (6 bases). Gene TRBJ2-7 matches the end of the DNA better, so the J call may be wrong. The length of the CDR3 is 14 residues. In germline, CDR1 is SGDLS, CDR2 YYNGEE. CDR3 sequence reads: CASSVGTDPYEQYF. Written as DNA, the CDR3 is TGTGCCAGCAGCGTAGGGACAGATCCTTACGAGCAGTACTTC.

The rearrangement joins TRBV29-1 to TRBJ1-2; D not certain. Germline loops: CDR1 SQVTM, CDR2 ANQGSEA. Trimming cost V 7 bases and J 8 bases, with 14 bases left between them. This CDR3 has 11 amino acids. The CDR3 DNA reads TGCAGCGCCGAGGCGGGGAAAGGCTACACCTTC. Residues: CSAEAGKGYTF. Full variable domain (rest looked up from reference TRBV29-1 and TRBJ1-2): SAVISQKPSRDICQRGTSLTIQCQVDSQVTMMFWYRQQPGQSLTLIATANQGSEATYESGFVIDKFPISRPNLTFSTLTVSNMSPEDSSIYLCSAEAGKGYTFGSGTRLTVV.

CDR3 coding DNA: TGTGCCTGCCGCCGGGAGGGACCCTACAATGAGCAGTTCTTC. It translates to CACRREGPYNEQFF. V and J are TRBV30 and TRBJ2-1, with TRBD2 matching over 8 bases. Trimming cost V 6 bases and J 2 bases; bases outside gene matches: 6. From germline, CDR1 is GTSNPN and CDR2 SVGIG (reference sequence). There are 14 residues in the CDR3.

The V call is TRBV4-3, the J call TRBJ1-1; 12 bases line up with TRBD1. Trimming took 4 bases from V and 3 from J; bases not matched to a gene: 6. From germline, CDR1 is LGHNA and CDR2 YSLEER. The CDR3 sequence is 16 residues long. The CDR3 nucleotides read TGCGCCAGCAGCCGTGGGACAGGGGGCTTGGACACTGAAGCTTTCTTT. This encodes CASSRGTGGLDTEAFF.

The V gene is TRBV5-1, the J gene TRBJ1-1; D gene ambiguous. The CDR3 has 16 residues. Germline values: CDR1 SGHRS, CDR2 YFSETQ. Deletions cut 0 bases from V and 0 bases from J, with 12 bases between. CDR3 sequence reads: CASSLEGGRVNTEAFF. CDR3 DNA sequence: TGCGCCAGCAGCTTGGAAGGAGGCCGGGTGAACACTGAAGCTTTCTTT.